This TCR beta chain was sequenced for a study of T cells after yellow fever vaccination. Study-level findings and limits: Across the CD4 and CD8 compartments, a small share of clonotypes was present in both. Post-booster samples contained most primary-vaccination clones (nearly 98% CD4, about 90% CD8).

5'RACE template switching produced TCR cDNA carrying a universal primer site and UMIs. TCRdb passed the 5' RACE reads through MiXCR, listing each CDR3 protein once. The table has 450,000 to 550,000 distinct CDR3 sequences, 15% to 20% seen once. This clonotype was counted between two and nine times. Its target is not known. The junction shows a germline mismatch at one end, possibly a read error. Germline V gives CDR1 LGHNA, CDR2 YSLEER. This CDR3 spans 15 amino acids. This receptor was taken from a man younger than 45 who received the YFV17D yellow fever vaccine. This chain connects TRBV4-3 to TRBJ2-1; D is undetermined. The source was PBMCs, collected 15 days after the yellow fever booster vaccination. CDR3 protein: CASSQGDRIPNKQFF. CDR3 in DNA: TGCGCCAGCAGCCAAGGCGACCGGATTCCCAATAAGCAGTTCTTC.